A selection of T cell receptor beta chains follows, all from one sample in a study of blood T cell repertoires in COVID-19. Libraries were prepared by immunoSEQ multiplex PCR; TCRdb keeps only in-frame clonotypes and omits some of them. The sample includes around 310,000 clones, around 87% of them seen just once. The sample taken for sequencing was peripheral blood. The receptors were gathered from a woman between 45 and 65 years old with active or convalescent COVID-19. Each CDR3 is given with its conserved first and last residue. A D gene is named only where the DNA matches it firmly. The listing skips clone size in some rows; elsewhere it reads once, few, many or a size class.

CDR3,DNA,J,D,V,length,size
CASSLAGNTEAFF,TGTGCCAGCAGCTTAGCGGGGAACACTGAAGCTTTCTTT,TRBJ1-1,-,TRBV11-3,13,-
CASSLVSGGSYNEQFF,TGTGCCAGCAGCTTAGTTTCGGGGGGCTCCTACAATGAGCAGTTCTTC,TRBJ2-1,TRBD2,TRBV11-1,16,-
CASSFGQGANSPLHF,TGTGCCAGCAGCTTTGGACAGGGGGCGAACTCACCCCTCCACTTT,TRBJ1-6,TRBD1,TRBV7-2,15,-
CASSDHRGGLTYEQYF,TGTGCCAGCAGCGATCATAGGGGGGGCCTGACCTACGAGCAGTACTTC,TRBJ2-7,-,TRBV7-9,16,-
CASSTLARGRTEAFF,TGTGCCAGCAGCACACTGGCGAGGGGGCGCACTGAAGCTTTCTTT,TRBJ1-1,TRBD1,TRBV7-8,15,-
CASSLGQEHSGNTIYF,TGCGCCAGCAGCTTGGGACAGGAACACTCTGGAAACACCATATATTTT,TRBJ1-3,-,TRBV5-1,16,-
CASSPDRSFSGNTIYF,TGTGCCAGCAGCCCCGACAGGTCCTTCTCTGGAAACACCATATATTTT,TRBJ1-3,-,TRBV2,16,-
CASSQEEGARGTEAFF,TGCGCCAGCAGCCAAGAAGAGGGGGCGCGGGGCACTGAAGCTTTCTTT,TRBJ1-1,TRBD1,TRBV4-3,16,-
CASSLSGGVGTEAFF,TGTGCCAGCAGTTTATCGGGAGGGGTGGGCACTGAAGCTTTCTTT,TRBJ1-1,-,TRBV27,15,-
CAWGLAGLVAQYF,TGTGCCTGGGGACTAGCGGGGCTAGTGGCCCAGTACTTC,TRBJ2-5,TRBD2,TRBV30,13,-
CASSQDGQAGGLGYTF,TGCGCCAGCAGCCAAGATGGACAAGCAGGGGGTTTAGGCTACACCTTC,TRBJ1-2,TRBD1,TRBV4-3,16,-
CASRGGSTGELFF,TGTGCCAGCAGGGGCGGGAGTACCGGGGAGCTGTTTTTT,TRBJ2-2,TRBD2,TRBV27,13,-
CATSRDQAQGEQFF,TGTGCCACCAGCAGGGATCAGGCACAGGGTGAGCAGTTCTTC,TRBJ2-1,-,TRBV15,14,-
CASTKQTGNTEAFF,TGTGCCAGCACCAAACAGACAGGGAACACTGAAGCTTTCTTT,TRBJ1-1,-,TRBV27,14,many
CASSSLRREGPDEQFF,TGTGCCAGCAGTTCCCTACGGCGGGAGGGCCCCGATGAGCAGTTCTTC,TRBJ2-1,TRBD2,TRBV28,16,-
CASSIRTGANEKLFF,TGTGCCAGTAGTATCCGGACAGGGGCTAACGAAAAACTGTTTTTT,TRBJ1-4,TRBD1,TRBV19,15,-
CASATTGGSTEAFF,TGCGCCAGCGCCACCACAGGGGGTAGCACTGAAGCTTTCTTT,TRBJ1-1,TRBD1,TRBV5-1,14,-
CASSLSTGYGYTF,TGTGCCAGCAGTTTGTCGACGGGCTATGGCTACACCTTC,TRBJ1-2,-,TRBV28,13,few
CASSPRTTMNTEAFF,TGTGCCAGTAGTCCTAGGACAACGATGAACACTGAAGCTTTCTTT,TRBJ1-1,-,TRBV19,15,-
CAWTRGSREKLFF,TGTGCCTGGACGAGAGGGAGCCGAGAAAAACTGTTTTTT,TRBJ1-4,-,TRBV30,13,-
CASRKDRGHTGELFF,TGTGCCAGCAGGAAAGACAGGGGGCATACCGGGGAGCTGTTTTTT,TRBJ2-2,TRBD1,TRBV7-3,15,-
CAISGYLADSFSYEQYF,TGTGCCATCTCGGGGTATCTCGCAGACTCCTTCTCCTACGAGCAGTACTTC,TRBJ2-7,-,TRBV10-3,17,once
CAWTQHRGTRTQYF,TGTGCCTGGACCCAACACAGGGGGACTCGGACCCAGTACTTC,TRBJ2-5,TRBD1,TRBV30,14,-
CASSSRTGINYGYTF,TGTGCCAGCAGCTCGAGGACAGGGATAAACTATGGCTACACCTTC,TRBJ1-2,TRBD1,TRBV7-2,15,once
CASSLGLAGIYQETQYF,TGTGCCAGCAGCCTGGGACTAGCGGGGATATACCAAGAGACCCAGTACTTC,TRBJ2-5,TRBD2,TRBV5-4,17,-
CATSRVVRDQETQYF,TGTGCCACCAGCAGAGTGGTGCGAGACCAAGAGACCCAGTACTTC,TRBJ2-5,-,TRBV15,15,-
CASSEWGESGLYEQYF,TGTGCCAGCAGTGAATGGGGGGAGAGTGGGTTGTACGAGCAGTACTTC,TRBJ2-7,-,TRBV2,16,-
CASSQGLQGITEAFF,TGCGCCAGCAGCCAGGGGTTGCAGGGTATCACTGAAGCTTTCTTT,TRBJ1-1,-,TRBV4-3,15,-
CATGDRSDQPQHF,TGTGCCACCGGGGACAGGAGTGATCAGCCCCAGCATTTT,TRBJ1-5,TRBD1,TRBV19,13,-
CASSLSGDRNSPLHF,TGTGCCAGCAGCTTATCAGGGGACAGAAATTCACCCCTCCACTTT,TRBJ1-6,TRBD1,TRBV5-8,15,-